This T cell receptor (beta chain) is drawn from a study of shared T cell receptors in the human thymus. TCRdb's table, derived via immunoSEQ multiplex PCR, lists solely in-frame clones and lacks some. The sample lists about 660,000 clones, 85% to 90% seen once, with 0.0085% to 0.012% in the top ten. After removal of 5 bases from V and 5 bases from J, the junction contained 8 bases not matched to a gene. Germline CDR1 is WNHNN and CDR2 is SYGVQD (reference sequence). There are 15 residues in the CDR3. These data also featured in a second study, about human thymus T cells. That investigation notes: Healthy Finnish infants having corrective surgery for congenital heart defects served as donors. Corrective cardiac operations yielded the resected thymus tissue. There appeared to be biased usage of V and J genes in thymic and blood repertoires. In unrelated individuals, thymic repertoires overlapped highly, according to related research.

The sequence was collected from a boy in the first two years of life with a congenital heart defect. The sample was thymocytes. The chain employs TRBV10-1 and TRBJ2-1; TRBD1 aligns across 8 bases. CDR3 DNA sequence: TGCGCCAGCAGTCTGGACAGGGAAAACGACAATGAGCAGTTCTTC. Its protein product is CASSLDRENDNEQFF.